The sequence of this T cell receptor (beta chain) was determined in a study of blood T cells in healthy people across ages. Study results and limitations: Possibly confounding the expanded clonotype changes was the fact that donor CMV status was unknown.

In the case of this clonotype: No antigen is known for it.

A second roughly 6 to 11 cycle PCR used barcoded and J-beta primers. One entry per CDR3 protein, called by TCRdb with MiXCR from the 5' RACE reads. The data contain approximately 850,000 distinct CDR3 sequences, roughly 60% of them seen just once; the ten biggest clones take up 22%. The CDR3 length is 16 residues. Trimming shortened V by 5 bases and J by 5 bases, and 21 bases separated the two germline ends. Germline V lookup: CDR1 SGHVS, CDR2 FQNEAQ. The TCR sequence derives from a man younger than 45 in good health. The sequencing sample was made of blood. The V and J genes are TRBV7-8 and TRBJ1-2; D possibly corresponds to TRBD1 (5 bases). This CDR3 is CASSQDRGDYAYGYTF. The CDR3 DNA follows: TGTGCCAGCAGCCAAGACAGAGGGGATTACGCGTATGGCTACACCTTC.